The entry that follows covers one T cell receptor beta chain sequence. CDR1 KGHDR and CDR2 SFDVKD come from the germline V gene. The CDR3 runs 16 residues. V lost 5 bases and J lost 0, with 15 bases in between. cDNA libraries for TCR alpha and TCR beta, carrying sample barcodes and UMIs, came from 5'RACE with constant-segment primers. TCRdb fed the 5' RACE reads into MiXCR, producing one record per CDR3 protein. This table holds about 560,000 distinct CDR3 sequences, less than 25% found once. The data stem from a study of T-cell memory formation after mild COVID-19. Whole-study context: Clustering of TCRs was largely donor specific.

This sequence originates from an adult woman who had mild COVID-19 (a few samples of this study predate the infection). Cell type and time point are not known. The sample was PBMCs or a T cell subset sorted from them (not recorded which). The V gene is TRBV24-1, the J gene TRBJ1-2; D ambiguous. The CDR3 DNA is TGTGCCACCAGTGCCTCCTACGGGCAGACTAACTATGGCTACACCTTC. It specifies CATSASYGQTNYGYTF.